This T cell receptor beta chain was captured by sequencing in a study of blood T cell repertoires in COVID-19. Looking at the study overall: Samples came from the United States, Italy and Spain, spanning acute and convalescent COVID-19. Nucleic acid was either cDNA or gDNA, and it came from T cells, B-cell-depleted T cells, or PBMCs.

This CDR3 has 16 amino acids. The V end lost 4 bases, the J end lost 1 base, and 13 bases lay between the germline ends. Germline lookup yields CDR1 LGHNA and CDR2 YNFKEQ. Authors' processing steps: Amplification of reference gene primers was used by the study to estimate nucleated cell counts. Clones were read by immunoSEQ multiplex PCR, and TCRdb kept only the in-frame ones, dropping some. D and trimming come from the DNA, and the V and J calls and clone size come from that table. The table has tens of thousands of clones, 89% seen once. This TCR derives from a human donor in a cohort sampled during active COVID-19. Sequenced: peripheral blood. The chain is built from TRBV4-2 and TRBJ2-2, with D perhaps matching TRBD1 (7 bases). The CDR3 coding sequence is TGTGCCAGCAGCCTGCGGGACAGCAAGAACACCGGGGAGCTGTTTTTT. Translated, it gives CASSLRDSKNTGELFF.